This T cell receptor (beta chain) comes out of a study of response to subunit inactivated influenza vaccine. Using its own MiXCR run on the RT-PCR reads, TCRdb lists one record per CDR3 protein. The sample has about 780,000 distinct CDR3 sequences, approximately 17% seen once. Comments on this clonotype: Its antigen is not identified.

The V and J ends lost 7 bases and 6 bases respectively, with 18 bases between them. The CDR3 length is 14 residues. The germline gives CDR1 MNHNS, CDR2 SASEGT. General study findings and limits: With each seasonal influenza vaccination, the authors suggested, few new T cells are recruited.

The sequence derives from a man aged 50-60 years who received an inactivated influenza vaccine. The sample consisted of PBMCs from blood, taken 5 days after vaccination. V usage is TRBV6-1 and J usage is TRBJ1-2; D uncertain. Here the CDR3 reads CASNDVTRGNGYTF. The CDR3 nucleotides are TGTGCCAGCAACGACGTTACCCGTGGGAATGGCTACACCTTC.